Listed below are T cell receptor beta chains from one sample, sequenced in a study of T cell changes during pregnancy in multiple sclerosis. The table came from immunoSEQ multiplex PCR; TCRdb's copy has only in-frame clones and leaves some out. The sample yields about 85,000 clones, roughly nine tenths seen once. The material was peripheral blood, obtained in the first trimester of pregnancy. These receptors all stem from a female donor with multiple sclerosis, enrolled in a pregnancy study. Both conserved end residues are part of each CDR3. Each record gives: J gene, clone size, D gene, V gene, CDR3 protein, CDR3 DNA. The D gene is left open where the match is weak. Clone size is given for some rows only: seen once, a few or many times, or a class if the clone is expanded.

j_gene: TRBJ1-5; abundance: NA; d_gene: TRBD1; v_gene: TRBV19; CDR3aa: CASTPPGGGQPQHF; CDR3nt: TGTGCCAGTACCCCTCCAGGGGGCGGTCAGCCCCAGCATTTT
j_gene: TRBJ1-6; abundance: few; d_gene: NA; v_gene: TRBV28; CDR3aa: CASSSTDWSYNSPLHF; CDR3nt: TGTGCCAGCAGTTCCACGGACTGGAGCTATAATTCACCCCTCCACTTT
j_gene: TRBJ2-1; abundance: NA; d_gene: NA; v_gene: TRBV28; CDR3aa: CASTEGTTYNEQFF; CDR3nt: TGTGCCAGCACGGAGGGTACCACCTACAATGAGCAGTTCTTC
j_gene: TRBJ2-2; abundance: NA; d_gene: NA; v_gene: TRBV2; CDR3aa: CASSDLGAGELFF; CDR3nt: TGTGCCAGCAGCGACTTAGGGGCCGGGGAGCTGTTTTTT
j_gene: TRBJ2-5; abundance: NA; d_gene: TRBD2; v_gene: TRBV6-1; CDR3aa: CASRAAGGRGTQYF; CDR3nt: TGTGCCAGCAGAGCAGCGGGGGGGAGGGGGACCCAGTACTTC
j_gene: TRBJ1-2; abundance: NA; d_gene: NA; v_gene: TRBV18; CDR3aa: CASSPIKGDGYTF; CDR3nt: TGTGCCAGCTCACCAATAAAAGGGGATGGCTACACCTTC
j_gene: TRBJ2-1; abundance: NA; d_gene: TRBD2; v_gene: TRBV28; CDR3aa: CASSPLAGDPHEQFF; CDR3nt: TGTGCCAGCAGTCCACTAGCGGGAGACCCCCATGAGCAGTTCTTC
j_gene: TRBJ2-3; abundance: NA; d_gene: NA; v_gene: TRBV27; CDR3aa: CASSFQRSTDTQYF; CDR3nt: TGTGCCAGCAGTTTCCAGCGTAGCACAGATACGCAGTATTTT
j_gene: TRBJ1-5; abundance: NA; d_gene: NA; v_gene: TRBV10-3; CDR3aa: CAISESAGRESVAQHF; CDR3nt: TGTGCCATCAGTGAGTCGGCAGGGAGGGAATCAGTGGCCCAGCATTTT
j_gene: TRBJ2-7; abundance: NA; d_gene: NA; v_gene: TRBV5-4; CDR3aa: CASSPAGSYEQYF; CDR3nt: TGTGCCAGCAGTCCGGCAGGGTCCTACGAGCAGTACTTC
j_gene: TRBJ2-6; abundance: NA; d_gene: TRBD1; v_gene: TRBV10-1; CDR3aa: CASSDPGQGTGANVLTF; CDR3nt: TGCGCCAGCAGTGATCCGGGACAGGGTACTGGGGCCAACGTCCTGACTTTC
j_gene: TRBJ2-3; abundance: NA; d_gene: NA; v_gene: TRBV9; CDR3aa: CASSVKNTDTQYF; CDR3nt: TGTGCCAGCAGCGTTAAAAACACAGATACGCAGTATTTT
j_gene: TRBJ2-1; abundance: NA; d_gene: NA; v_gene: TRBV11-2; CDR3aa: CASSVGLRGAYYNEQFF; CDR3nt: TGTGCCAGCAGCGTAGGGTTACGCGGGGCCTATTACAATGAGCAGTTCTTC
j_gene: TRBJ2-7; abundance: once; d_gene: NA; v_gene: TRBV28; CDR3aa: CASSFSGGRYEQYF; CDR3nt: TGTGCCAGCAGTTTCTCTGGGGGCAGGTACGAGCAGTACTTC
j_gene: TRBJ1-1; abundance: NA; d_gene: TRBD1; v_gene: TRBV5-1; CDR3aa: CASSMGQGAGLGEAFF; CDR3nt: TGCGCCAGCAGCATGGGACAGGGGGCCGGTTTGGGTGAAGCTTTCTTT
j_gene: TRBJ2-5; abundance: NA; d_gene: TRBD2; v_gene: TRBV29-1; CDR3aa: CSVELAGGPRETQYF; CDR3nt: TGCAGCGTTGAATTGGCGGGAGGGCCTCGAGAGACCCAGTACTTC
j_gene: TRBJ2-2; abundance: once; d_gene: NA; v_gene: TRBV5-1; CDR3aa: CASSIGQNTGELFF; CDR3nt: TGCGCCAGCAGTATCGGACAGAACACCGGGGAGCTGTTTTTT
j_gene: TRBJ1-2; abundance: NA; d_gene: NA; v_gene: TRBV7-9; CDR3aa: CASSGMTPQRDYGYTF; CDR3nt: TGTGCCAGCAGCGGCATGACCCCCCAACGGGACTATGGCTACACCTTC
j_gene: TRBJ1-2; abundance: NA; d_gene: NA; v_gene: TRBV15; CDR3aa: CATSRAYGTSDGYTF; CDR3nt: TGTGCCACCAGCAGAGCGTACGGGACATCGGATGGCTACACCTTC
j_gene: TRBJ2-1; abundance: once; d_gene: NA; v_gene: TRBV5-6; CDR3aa: CASSLDRYNEQFF; CDR3nt: TGTGCCAGCAGCCTGGACAGATACAATGAGCAGTTCTTC
j_gene: TRBJ2-7; abundance: NA; d_gene: NA; v_gene: TRBV6-6; CDR3aa: CASKADSEFDEQYF; CDR3nt: TGTGCCAGCAAAGCCGACAGTGAGTTCGACGAGCAGTACTTC
j_gene: TRBJ2-7; abundance: NA; d_gene: NA; v_gene: TRBV5-1; CDR3aa: CASGRKGSLDEQYF; CDR3nt: TGCGCCAGCGGGAGGAAGGGAAGCCTAGACGAGCAGTACTTC
j_gene: TRBJ2-5; abundance: NA; d_gene: NA; v_gene: TRBV19; CDR3aa: CASSMAETQYF; CDR3nt: TGTGCCAGTAGTATGGCAGAGACCCAGTACTTC
j_gene: TRBJ1-4; abundance: NA; d_gene: TRBD1; v_gene: TRBV15; CDR3aa: CATSRDRGHEKLFF; CDR3nt: TGTGCCACCAGCCGGGACAGGGGACATGAAAAACTGTTTTTT
j_gene: TRBJ2-5; abundance: NA; d_gene: NA; v_gene: TRBV20-1; CDR3aa: CSATLETQYF; CDR3nt: TGCAGTGCTACCTTAGAGACCCAGTACTTC
j_gene: TRBJ1-4; abundance: NA; d_gene: NA; v_gene: TRBV15; CDR3aa: CATSRDFGKLFF; CDR3nt: TGTGCCACCAGCAGAGACTTCGGAAAACTGTTTTTT
j_gene: TRBJ2-7; abundance: NA; d_gene: NA; v_gene: TRBV9; CDR3aa: CASSVGGSYEQYF; CDR3nt: TGTGCCAGCAGCGTAGGCGGCTCCTACGAGCAGTACTTC
j_gene: TRBJ2-3; abundance: NA; d_gene: TRBD1; v_gene: TRBV29-1; CDR3aa: CSVEDRGGTDTQYF; CDR3nt: TGCAGCGTCGAGGACAGGGGCGGGACAGATACGCAGTATTTT
j_gene: TRBJ1-5; abundance: NA; d_gene: TRBD1; v_gene: TRBV18; CDR3aa: CASSQKQGVDSNQPQHF; CDR3nt: TGTGCCAGCTCACAAAAACAGGGGGTAGATAGCAATCAGCCCCAGCATTTT
j_gene: TRBJ2-7; abundance: NA; d_gene: TRBD1; v_gene: TRBV27; CDR3aa: CASKETGGRYEQYF; CDR3nt: TGTGCCAGCAAAGAAACAGGGGGCCGGTACGAGCAGTACTTC
j_gene: TRBJ1-5; abundance: NA; d_gene: TRBD1; v_gene: TRBV27; CDR3aa: CASRMTGVDNQPQHF; CDR3nt: TGTGCCAGCAGGATGACAGGGGTGGACAATCAGCCCCAGCATTTT
j_gene: TRBJ2-3; abundance: NA; d_gene: TRBD2; v_gene: TRBV5-1; CDR3aa: CASSLAERGADTQYF; CDR3nt: TGCGCCAGCAGCTTGGCCGAGCGGGGGGCAGATACGCAGTATTTT
j_gene: TRBJ2-7; abundance: NA; d_gene: NA; v_gene: TRBV28; CDR3aa: CASSPGQVAYEQYF; CDR3nt: TGTGCCAGCAGTCCGGGACAAGTCGCCTACGAGCAGTACTTC
j_gene: TRBJ1-4; abundance: once; d_gene: TRBD1; v_gene: TRBV27; CDR3aa: CASSWKKGTVERNEKLFF; CDR3nt: TGTGCCAGCAGTTGGAAGAAAGGGACAGTAGAACGAAATGAAAAACTGTTTTTT